The next 26 T cell receptor beta chains were all read from a single sample in a study of CD8+ T cells in alopecia areata. TCR sequencing used cDNA made by reverse transcription of extracted RNA. Sequencing was performed with immunoSEQ multiplex PCR; in TCRdb, only in-frame clones are kept and a portion is missing. This sample has some 200,000 clones, with approximately 56% found just once. The treatment was: oral pan-JAK inhibitor, 5-10 mg twice daily. Sequencing used CD4+ T cells sorted from blood, obtained at week 4, from a patient treated with tofacitinib. The receptors were gathered from a human donor with alopecia areata.

This clone has more than one count but fewer than ten. J is TRBJ2-5 and V is TRBV5-1, with 15 bases identical to TRBD2. Trimming cost V 7 bases and J 0 bases; bases outside gene matches: 1. The CDR3 spans 15 residues. Germline assignment: CDR1 SGHRS and CDR2 YFSETQ. The CDR3 is CASGTSGGHQETQYF. The CDR3 DNA follows: TGCGCCAGCGGGACTAGCGGGGGGCACCAAGAGACCCAGTACTTC.

This clone was seen once. This chain joins TRBV25-1 and TRBJ2-1; D is perhaps TRBD1 or TRBD2 (7 bases each). This CDR3 contains 13 residues. V dropped 8 bases and J dropped 6 bases, with 14 bases sitting between them. CDR1 MGHDK and CDR2 SYGVNS come from the germline V gene. CDR3 in amino acids: CASQGGVVNEQFF. In nucleotides, the CDR3 is TGTGCCAGCCAGGGGGGGGTCGTCAATGAGCAGTTCTTC.

The V gene is TRBV29-1, the J gene TRBJ1-1; TRBD1 matches 9 bases. J lost 3 bases, V lost 6 bases, and 11 bases had no gene match. The CDR3 runs 15 residues. CDR1 is SQVTM and CDR2 is ANQGSEA in the germline V gene. The CDR3 reads CSVVGTGKGHTEAFF. The DNA of the CDR3 is TGCAGCGTGGTCGGGACAGGGAAGGGGCACACTGAAGCTTTCTTT.

The rearrangement links TRBV25-1 to TRBJ2-1, with a weak D call TRBD1 (5 bases). The germline V gene encodes CDR1 MGHDK and CDR2 SYGVNS. V was clipped by 1 base and J by 5 bases, with 9 bases between them. The CDR3 extends over 14 amino acids. The CDR3 reads CASSEFLGDNEQFF. CDR3 sequence (DNA): TGTGCCAGCAGTGAATTCTTAGGGGACAATGAGCAGTTCTTC.

In its sample, this clone was seen a few times. This sequence joins TRBV7-9 and TRBJ2-2; D is undetermined. The CDR3 runs to 12 residues. Between the trimmed V and J ends, which lost 2 bases and 8 bases, there was a span of 6 bases. Germline assignment: CDR1 SEHNR and CDR2 FQNEAQ (reference sequence). CDR3 bases: TGTGCCAGCAGCTTAAGTGTTGGGGAGCTGTTTTTT. Protein product: CASSLSVGELFF. Together with reference TRBV7-9 and TRBJ2-2, the CDR3 gives the full variable domain: DTGVSQNPRHKITKRGQNVTFRCDPISEHNRLYWYRQTLGQGPEFLTYFQNEAQLEKSRLLSDRFSAERPKGSFSTLEIQRTEQGDSAMYLCASSLSVGELFFGEGSRLTVL.

This clone came up once. V and J are TRBV28 and TRBJ1-2; 12 nucleotides line up with TRBD1. With V trimmed by 6 bases and J by 4 bases, 3 bases remained unmatched. Per the germline V gene, CDR1 is MDHEN and CDR2 is SYDVKM. The CDR3 is 14 amino acids. CDR3 in amino acids: CASSRGQGAYGYTF. The CDR3 nucleotides are TGTGCCAGCAGCAGGGGACAGGGGGCCTATGGCTACACCTTC.

The J gene is TRBJ1-4, the V gene TRBV29-1; the match to TRBD1 covers 8 bases. This CDR3 region has 13 residues. Germline assignment: CDR1 SQVTM and CDR2 ANQGSEA. V lost 7 bases to trimming and J lost 8 bases; unmatched junction nucleotides: 9. CDR3 region: CSAAVGTGEKLFF. CDR3 nucleotide sequence: TGCAGCGCCGCGGTTGGGACAGGCGAAAAACTGTTTTTT.

This clone came up once. The rearrangement links TRBV5-1 to TRBJ1-6; 9 bases align to TRBD1. With V trimmed by 5 bases and J by 5 bases, 11 bases remained unmatched. Per the germline V gene, CDR1 is SGHRS and CDR2 is YFSETQ. CDR3 length: 17 amino acids. CDR3 residues: CASSPRTGAVNNSPLHF. The CDR3 region has the DNA TGCGCCAGCAGTCCCCGGACAGGGGCTGTTAATAATTCACCCCTCCACTTT.

V usage is TRBV14 and J usage is TRBJ1-2; D uncertain. V was cut by 0 bases and J by 8 bases, with 10 bases left in between. The CDR3 is 13 residues long. From germline, CDR1 is SGHDN and CDR2 FVKESK. The DNA of the CDR3 is TGTGCCAGCAGCCAAGATTCGACGGGGGGCTACACCTTC. It encodes CASSQDSTGGYTF. The full variable domain, in which reference TRBV14 and TRBJ1-2 provide the parts outside the CDR3, is EAGVTQFPSHSVIEKGQTVTLRCDPISGHDNLYWYRRVMGKEIKFLLHFVKESKQDESGMPNNRFLAERTGGTYSTLKVQPAELEDSGVYFCASSQDSTGGYTFGSGTRLTVV.

This clone turned up a few times. The V call is TRBV14, the J call TRBJ2-3; maybe TRBD1 (6 bases). The length of the CDR3 is 14 residues. Between the trimmed V and J ends, which lost 0 bases and 4 bases, there was a span of 8 bases. CDR1 SGHDN and CDR2 FVKESK come from the germline V gene. CDR3 protein: CASSQEAGADTQYF. In nucleotides, the CDR3 is TGTGCCAGCAGCCAAGAGGCAGGGGCAGATACGCAGTATTTT.

This chain connects TRBV9 to TRBJ2-5; the match to TRBD1 covers 8 bases. With 2 bases clipped from V and 6 bases from J, the junction kept 9 bases outside the gene matches. This CDR3 comprises 15 residues. CDR1 and CDR2 (germline): SGDLS, YYNGEE. The CDR3 DNA is TGTGCCAGCAGCGTTACAGCCGGGACAGGTCAGACCCAGTACTTC. Protein sequence: CASSVTAGTGQTQYF.

The chain uses TRBV7-2 and TRBJ2-1, with 9 bases fitting TRBD2. This CDR3 contains 16 residues. The V gene's germline CDR1 is SGHTA and CDR2 FQGNSA. J gave up 6 bases and V 5 bases, and 11 bases lay outside the gene matches. The CDR3 spells CASSQLKAGGRNEQFF. The CDR3 nucleotides read TGTGCCAGCAGCCAACTCAAAGCGGGGGGCCGCAATGAGCAGTTCTTC.

The chain combines TRBV7-9 with TRBJ2-6; D is tentatively TRBD1 or TRBD2 (7 bases each). V lost 5 bases, J lost 0 bases, and 20 bases lay in between. The CDR3 sequence is 19 residues long. Germline V lookup: CDR1 SEHNR, CDR2 FQNEAQ (reference sequence). The CDR3 protein is CASSAREGQTYSGANVLTF. The CDR3 DNA reads as TGTGCCAGCAGCGCCAGGGAGGGACAGACTTACTCTGGGGCCAACGTCCTGACTTTC.

The table lists this clone with a few counts. The chain is built from TRBV9 and TRBJ2-2; perhaps TRBD1 as D (6 bases). V was pared by 0 bases and J by 0 bases, with 24 bases between. The CDR3 runs to 21 residues. In germline, CDR1 is SGDLS, CDR2 YYNGEE. The DNA for the CDR3 is TGTGCCAGCAGCGTAGCTTTAGGGGGTGCTTCCTTGAGCGCGAACACCGGGGAGCTGTTTTTT. This codes for CASSVALGGASLSANTGELFF. Full variable domain (remainder filled in from reference TRBV9 and TRBJ2-2): DSGVTQTPKHLITATGQRVTLRCSPRSGDLSVYWYQQSLDQGLQFLIQYYNGEERAKGNILERFSAQQFPDLHSELNLSSLELGDSALYFCASSVALGGASLSANTGELFFGEGSRLTVL.

This clone was detected once. The chain couples TRBV30 to TRBJ2-7; no clear D. The germline V gene has CDR1 GTSNPN and CDR2 SVGIG (reference sequence). V was trimmed by 0 bases and J by 6 bases, leaving 12 bases between them. This CDR3 comprises 13 residues. CDR3 amino acids: CAWSVTNQGEQYF. The CDR3 nucleotides read TGTGCCTGGAGTGTAACCAACCAAGGCGAGCAGTACTTC.

The chain couples TRBV29-1 to TRBJ1-1, with 11 bases that match TRBD1. The CDR3 loop spans 13 amino acids. Germline V gene data show CDR1 as SQVTM and CDR2 as ANQGSEA. The ends lost 6 bases at V and 5 bases at J; junction bases unmatched: 5. The CDR3 DNA reads TGCAGCGTAGGACAGGGGGCAAAAACTGAAGCTTTCTTT. Translating gives CSVGQGAKTEAFF.

This clone turned up a few times. The same CDR3 can be traced to other DNA sequences in this sample. The chain uses TRBV5-4 and TRBJ2-5; D gene unclear. The CDR3 length is 11 residues. V was shortened by 0 bases and J by 3 bases, with 0 bases between the two germline ends. Germline V CDR1 and CDR2: SGHNT, YYREEE (reference sequence). The CDR3 bases are TGTGCCAGCAGCTTGGAAGAGACCCAGTACTTC. Its protein is CASSLEETQYF.

The chain couples TRBV25-1 to TRBJ2-5, with D maybe TRBD1 (6 bases). Trimming took 4 bases from V and 5 from J, leaving 17 bases between them. The CDR3 is 15 amino acids. The germline CDR1 and CDR2 sequences are MGHDK and SYGVNS. The CDR3 region is CASSAPGVLGETQYF. DNA for the CDR3: TGTGCCAGCAGTGCCCCAGGGGTATTAGGGGAGACCCAGTACTTC.

The chain uses TRBV12-5 and TRBJ2-1; 9 bases agree with TRBD2. The germline gives CDR1 LGHNT, CDR2 FRNRAP. Losses at the gene ends were 6 bases for V and 0 bases for J; bases not matched to a gene: 6. This CDR3 is 16 amino acids long. The CDR3 DNA sequence: TGTGCTAGTGGACCTACTAGCGGGTACTCCTACAATGAGCAGTTCTTC. Translating it yields CASGPTSGYSYNEQFF.

The chain uses TRBV4-2 and TRBJ2-5; D gene uncertain. Germline V gene sequence: CDR1 LGHNA, CDR2 YNFKEQ. V lost 0 bases to trimming and J lost 5 bases, with 25 bases between them. The CDR3 is 19 amino acids. CDR3 sequence (DNA): TGTGCCAGCAGCCAAGAACCAATTAGACCCCTTGGTAGTGGGGAGACCCAGTACTTC. It is translated as CASSQEPIRPLGSGETQYF.

The chain has TRBV4-2 and TRBJ2-5, with 11 bases aligning to TRBD2. V gave up 1 base and J gave up 3 bases; unmatched junction bases: 7. The CDR3 is 17 amino acids. Germline CDR1 LGHNA, CDR2 YNFKEQ. The CDR3 DNA sequence: TGTGCCAGCAGCCAAGGTACCTTACTAGCGGGGGAAGAGACCCAGTACTTC. Translation gives CASSQGTLLAGEETQYF.

This clone was seen more than once but under ten times. The chain carries TRBV27 and TRBJ2-7; 8 nucleotides align to TRBD1. In germline, CDR1 is MNHEY, CDR2 SMNVEV (reference sequence). The CDR3 length is 14 residues. The V and J ends lost 1 base and 5 bases, in that order; junction bases with no gene match: 4. CDR3 sequence (DNA): TGTGCCAGCAGTTTATTGGCAGGGGGCGACGAGCAGTACTTC. Amino acid sequence: CASSLLAGGDEQYF.

CDR3 DNA: TGTGCCAGCAGGGGGACAGGGGACCCCTACGAGCAGTACTTC. Translation gives CASRGTGDPYEQYF. V usage is TRBV28 and J usage is TRBJ2-7; 10 bases map to TRBD1. Germline assignment: CDR1 MDHEN and CDR2 SYDVKM. V was pared by 6 bases and J by 2 bases, with 4 bases of the junction left unmatched. CDR3 length equals 14 residues.

V gene TRBV14 combines with J gene TRBJ1-3; no reliable D call. V lost 5 bases and J lost 4, with 18 bases in between. The germline V gene has CDR1 SGHDN and CDR2 FVKESK. The CDR3 is 16 residues long. CDR3 protein: CASSARPTNAGNTIYF. The CDR3 DNA follows: TGTGCCAGCAGCGCCAGGCCTACCAACGCGGGAAACACCATATATTTT.

V and J are TRBV27 and TRBJ2-7; D is perhaps TRBD1 (5 bases). V was pared by 8 bases and J by 3 bases, with 20 bases between. The CDR3 has 15 amino acids. Germline CDR1 reads MNHEY; CDR2 reads SMNVEV (reference sequence). CDR3 protein: CASGSFGARDYEQYF. CDR3 bases: TGTGCCAGCGGATCGTTTGGGGCCAGAGACTACGAGCAGTACTTC.

The rearrangement joins TRBV4-1 to TRBJ1-6, with D hard to call. V lost 6 bases and J lost 9, with 15 bases in between. Germline CDR1 MGHRA, CDR2 YSYEKL. The CDR3 extends over 14 amino acids. CDR3 coding DNA: TGCGCCAGCAGGCCCGTCGGGCAAGGTTCACCCCTCCACTTT. As protein: CASRPVGQGSPLHF.